This TCR beta chain originates from a study of OX40 agonist ivuxolimab in advanced cancers. This table comes from immunoSEQ multiplex PCR, and its TCRdb copy is limited to in-frame clones, with some not included. The sample includes more than 45,000 clones, approximately 71% seen only once; the top ten take over 2%. The sample was CD4+ or CD8+ T cells sorted from blood, taken in a trial of the OX40 agonist ivuxolimab. This clonotype was obtained from an adult with an advanced solid tumor such as melanoma, head and neck, liver or kidney cancer.

CDR3 in DNA: TGTGCCAGCAGTTTCGGGACAAGGGAGTACTTC. Translated: CASSFGTREYF. This chain uses TRBV27 with TRBJ2-7; a weak D match, TRBD1 (6 bases). The V end lost 3 bases, the J end lost 11 bases, and 11 bases lay between the germline ends. The CDR3 runs to 11 residues. The germline CDR1 and CDR2 sequences are MNHEY and SMNVEV (reference sequence).